The 18 T cell receptor beta chains presented below share a single source sample, sequenced in a study of early T cells in non-severe SARS-CoV-2 infection. TCRdb reprocessed the 5' RACE reads via MiXCR and lists one record per CDR3 protein. This table holds about 25,000 distinct CDR3 sequences, 5.5% to 7% found once. Sample: whole blood. The source is an adult who was a healthcare worker with PCR-confirmed SARS-CoV-2 infection or an uninfected control (not recorded which).

This clonotype was detected many times. J is TRBJ1-5 and V is TRBV6-2 or TRBV6-3, with D possibly matching TRBD1 (5 bases). Trimming took 2 bases from V and 0 from J, leaving 20 bases between them. The CDR3 has 19 amino acids. Germline CDR1 MNHEY, CDR2 SVGEGT. CDR3 region: CASSYVVGRGTYSNQPQHF. As DNA, the CDR3 is TGTGCCAGCAGTTACGTCGTGGGACGGGGAACATATAGCAATCAGCCCCAGCATTTT.

In its sample, this clonotype was seen once. The chain carries TRBV29-1 and TRBJ2-1, with D possibly called TRBD1 or TRBD2 (5 bases each). Trimming took off 5 bases at V and 10 bases at J, with 12 bases between the two ends. Looked up from germline, CDR1 is SQVTM and CDR2 is ANQGSEA. The CDR3 covers 11 residues. The CDR3 spells CSVRGPVEQFF. The DNA for the CDR3 is TGCAGCGTTAGGGGACCGGTGGAGCAGTTCTTC.

This clonotype has just a few counts. The chain links TRBV9 to TRBJ1-1, with D perhaps TRBD1 (6 bases). V was cut by 1 base and J by 5 bases, with 15 bases left in between. Germline lookup yields CDR1 SGDLS and CDR2 YYNGEE. This CDR3 has 15 residues. CDR3 nucleotide sequence: TGTGCCAGCAGCGTAAGGGCAGGAGGGGGAACTGAAGCTTTCTTT. The encoded protein is CASSVRAGGGTEAFF.

This clonotype appeared many times. The chain recombines TRBV10-3 with TRBJ1-1; no clear D. The V gene's germline CDR1 is ENHRY and CDR2 SYGVKD. The CDR3 contains 13 residues. V lost 4 bases and J lost 0, with 6 bases in between. This CDR3 is CAISASMNTEAFF. The CDR3, as DNA: TGTGCCATCAGTGCGTCGATGAACACTGAAGCTTTCTTT.

The chain joins TRBV6-2 or TRBV6-3 to TRBJ2-1; TRBD2 aligns across 9 bases. Germline V lookup: CDR1 MNHEY, CDR2 SVGEGT. Trimming cost V 6 bases and J 7 bases; bases outside gene matches: 7. This CDR3 is 14 amino acids long. CDR3 nucleotides: TGTGCCAGCAGCCCGATAGCGGGGGAAAATGAGCAGTTCTTC. It specifies CASSPIAGENEQFF.

The V and J genes are TRBV6-2 or TRBV6-3 and TRBJ1-2; TRBD1 might be the D (6 bases). The CDR3 loop spans 13 amino acids. With 4 bases removed from V and 5 bases from J, the gap between germline ends came to 11 bases. Per the germline V gene, CDR1 is MNHEY and CDR2 is SVGEGT. In nucleotides, the CDR3 is TGTGCCAGCAGTTCCTCGGACAGATATGGCTACACCTTC. Protein sequence: CASSSSDRYGYTF.

This clonotype was counted at least ten times. The CDR3 sequence is CASSVQLGPQHF. DNA of the CDR3: TGTGCCAGCTCAGTCCAGTTAGGGCCCCAGCATTTT. V gene TRBV3-1 combines with J gene TRBJ1-5, with D hard to call. The germline V gene encodes CDR1 LGHDT and CDR2 YNNKEL (reference sequence). V shed 8 bases and J shed 9 bases, with 14 bases lying between them. The CDR3 is made up of 12 amino acids.

The chain recombines TRBV7-9 with TRBJ2-1, with D unresolved. Germline CDR1 is SEHNR and CDR2 is FQNEAQ (reference sequence). Trimming stripped 3 bases from V and 8 bases from J, with 5 bases between. The CDR3 sequence is 11 residues long. CDR3 DNA sequence: TGTGCCAGCAGCTTTTTCGATGAGCAGTTCTTC. This codes for CASSFFDEQFF.

The chain is built from TRBV18 and TRBJ2-7; D is unresolved. The CDR3 has 12 residues. Between the trimmed V and J ends, which lost 6 bases and 1 base, there was a span of 7 bases. Germline values: CDR1 KGHSH, CDR2 LQKENI. In DNA, the CDR3 is TGTGCCAGCTCGCCTACATCCTACGAGCAGTACTTC. Its protein product is CASSPTSYEQYF. Supplemented by reference TRBV18 and TRBJ2-7, the full variable domain reads NAGVMQNPRHLVRRRGQEARLRCSPMKGHSHVYWYRQLPEEGLKFMVYLQKENIIDESGMPKERFSAEFPKEGPSILRIQQVVRGDSAAYFCASSPTSYEQYFGPGTRLTVT.

This clonotype was observed many times. The chain carries TRBV15 and TRBJ2-1; 9 bases are shared with TRBD1. The CDR3 totals 16 residues. Trimming at V came to 4 bases and at J to 8 bases, leaving 12 bases not matched to a gene. The V gene's germline CDR1 is LNHNV and CDR2 YYDKDF (reference sequence). CDR3 sequence reads: CATSIGGTGYGHEQFF. The CDR3 DNA is TGTGCCACCAGCATAGGGGGGACAGGGTATGGGCATGAGCAGTTCTTC.

This clonotype was seen only a few times. The chain carries TRBV28 and TRBJ2-3; possibly TRBD1 or TRBD2 for D (6 bases each). From germline, CDR1 is MDHEN and CDR2 SYDVKM. The V end was cut by 6 bases, the J end by 11 bases, with 15 bases between. CDR3 length equals 12 residues. The CDR3 reads CASRLGGRGQYF. Written as DNA, the CDR3 is TGTGCCAGCAGGTTAGGGGGGCGAGGGCAGTATTTT. Full variable domain (remainder filled in from reference TRBV28 and TRBJ2-3): DVKVTQSSRYLVKRTGEKVFLECVQDMDHENMFWYRQDPGLGLRLIYFSYDVKMKEKGDIPEGYSVSREKKERFSLILESASTNQTSMYLCASRLGGRGQYFGPGTRLTVL.

This clonotype was found many times. J is TRBJ1-2 and V is TRBV12-3 or TRBV12-4; D uncertain. V lost 5 bases and J 4 bases, leaving 11 bases between the germline ends. The CDR3 has 13 amino acids. The CDR3 here is CASSEGRVYGYTF. The CDR3 DNA reads as TGTGCCAGCAGTGAAGGGCGCGTCTATGGCTACACCTTC.

The DNA for the CDR3 is TGTGCCACCGGGACAGGGAGGGGAACCGGGGAGCTGTTTTTT. Translated: CATGTGRGTGELFF. The chain recombines TRBV2 with TRBJ2-2, with 9 bases fitting TRBD1. Germline CDR1 and CDR2: SNHLY and FYNNEI. V lost 10 bases and J lost 5; bases outside the gene matches: 8. The CDR3 consists of 14 residues.

This clonotype has at least ten counts. The chain uses TRBV6-1 and TRBJ2-6; 7 bases line up with TRBD1. V trimming: 7 bases; J trimming: 2 bases; junction bases outside the gene matches: 2. The CDR3 spans 14 residues. Germline CDR1 is MNHNS and CDR2 is SASEGT. CDR3 sequence (DNA): TGTGCCAGCATGGGACAGACTGGGGCCAACGTCCTGACTTTC. Its protein is CASMGQTGANVLTF.

The chain uses TRBV3-1 and TRBJ1-1, with D uncertain. Germline V gene sequence: CDR1 LGHDT, CDR2 YNNKEL (reference sequence). The CDR3 extends over 14 amino acids. With 0 bases removed from V and 0 bases from J, the gap between germline ends came to 5 bases. The CDR3 region has the DNA TGTGCCAGCAGCCAAGAAGCGGTGAACACTGAAGCTTTCTTT. Residues: CASSQEAVNTEAFF.

This clonotype has ten or more counts. V usage is TRBV15 and J usage is TRBJ1-5; unclear D gene. The CDR3 covers 14 residues. The germline V and J ends were trimmed by 1 base and 7 bases, with 11 bases remaining between them. Germline CDR1 reads LNHNV; CDR2 reads YYDKDF (reference sequence). The CDR3 DNA follows: TGTGCCACCAGCAGAGGAGGGAATGCCCAGCCCCAGCATTTT. This gives the protein CATSRGGNAQPQHF.

This clonotype was counted many times. The genes are TRBV5-6 and TRBJ2-3; D unresolved. The CDR3 is 15 amino acids. Trimming removed 1 base from V and 0 bases from J, with 9 bases in between. Germline loops: CDR1 SGHDT, CDR2 YYEEEE. The CDR3 sequence: CASSLRPRSTDTQYF. DNA of the CDR3: TGTGCCAGCAGCTTGCGGCCCCGGAGCACAGATACGCAGTATTTT.

This clonotype was seen repeatedly, ten times or more. The chain is built from TRBV10-3 and TRBJ1-5; TRBD1 matches at 9 bases. Looked up from germline, CDR1 is ENHRY and CDR2 is SYGVKD. The junction had 10 bases not matched to a gene; V was cut back by 10 bases and J by 6 bases. The CDR3 extends over 14 amino acids. CDR3 nucleotide sequence: TGTGCCACCAAGATAGGACAGGGGTCTCAGCCCCAGCATTTT. It specifies CATKIGQGSQPQHF.